The 22 T cell receptor beta chains below come from one sample, sequenced in a study of blood T cells in healthy people across ages. A second PCR of 7 to 11 cycles used a sample-barcoded 5' primer and a J-beta primer mix. MiXCR was run by TCRdb on the 5' RACE reads, yielding one entry per CDR3 protein. The data hold around 800,000 distinct CDR3 sequences, with 35% to 60% observed a single time. Sequencing used blood. These receptors were collected from an elderly man in good health.

This clonotype was detected many times. The chain combines TRBV27 with TRBJ2-3; TRBD2 matches 8 bases. Germline V gives CDR1 MNHEY, CDR2 SMNVEV (reference sequence). The CDR3 consists of 15 residues. V lost 5 bases, J lost 1 base, and 5 bases stayed unmatched. Here the CDR3 DNA reads TGTGCCAGCAGTATACTAGCGGCTGGCACAGATACGCAGTATTTT. Translating gives CASSILAAGTDTQYF.

The chain uses TRBV7-2 and TRBJ2-6; 14 bases are shared with TRBD2. Germline CDR1 and CDR2: SGHTA and FQGNSA. Germline trimming cut 5 bases from V and 3 bases from J; bases unmatched to any gene: 9. This CDR3 is built from 19 residues. The CDR3 is CASSRLTSGRARGANVLTF. DNA of the CDR3: TGTGCCAGCAGCCGCCTGACTAGCGGGAGGGCCCGTGGGGCCAACGTCCTGACTTTC.

The V gene is TRBV20-1, the J gene TRBJ1-5; possible D gene TRBD1, 5 bases. Germline loops: CDR1 DFQATT, CDR2 SNEGSKA (reference sequence). This CDR3 is built from 14 residues. The V end lost 0 bases, the J end lost 4 bases, and 10 bases lay between the germline ends. CDR3 sequence: CSARDGKGNQPQHF. Written as DNA, the CDR3 is TGCAGTGCTAGAGATGGGAAGGGGAATCAGCCCCAGCATTTT.

The chain combines TRBV27 with TRBJ1-2; D unresolved. The CDR3 sequence is 14 residues long. CDR1 and CDR2 from the germline V gene are MNHEY and SMNVEV (reference sequence). The germline V and J ends were trimmed by 3 bases and 2 bases, with 10 bases remaining between them. CDR3 in amino acids: CASSFGRRNYGYTF. In DNA form, the CDR3 reads TGTGCCAGCAGTTTCGGCAGGAGGAACTATGGCTACACCTTC.

This clonotype was seen a handful of times. The J gene is TRBJ1-1, the V gene TRBV7-9, with D hard to call. Germline-derived CDR1 and CDR2 are SEHNR and FQNEAQ (reference sequence). V lost 3 bases to trimming and J lost 5 bases, with 10 bases between them. There are 13 residues in the CDR3. The CDR3 DNA follows: TGTGCCAGCAGCTTTTCTCTCGGGACTGAAGCTTTCTTT. It specifies CASSFSLGTEAFF.

To note about this clonotype: Given a much more abundant clone one base away, this may be a read error. The chain couples TRBV7-2 to TRBJ2-5; 10 bases agree with TRBD2. The CDR3 extends over 15 amino acids. Germline loops: CDR1 SGHTA, CDR2 FQGNSA. In DNA, the CDR3 is TGTCCCAGCAAAAGACTAGCGGGCCCCCAAGAGACCCAGTACTTC. This translates into CPSKRLAGPQETQYF.

V is TRBV5-1 and J is TRBJ1-1; no definite D call. Deletions cut 0 bases from V and 1 base from J, with 13 bases between. This CDR3 is built from 16 residues. Germline V lookup: CDR1 SGHRS, CDR2 YFSETQ. CDR3 nucleotides: TGCGCCAGCAGCTTGGCTGTAACCACCTCGAACACTGAAGCTTTCTTT. Residues: CASSLAVTTSNTEAFF.

The rearrangement joins TRBV30 to TRBJ1-5; unclear D gene. Germline V gene sequence: CDR1 GTSNPN, CDR2 SVGIG (reference sequence). The CDR3 runs 14 residues. The ends were cut back, 1 base at V and 5 bases at J, with 12 bases in the middle. The CDR3 sequence: CAWSDRRVDQPQHF. The CDR3 DNA reads as TGTGCCTGGAGTGATCGGAGGGTTGATCAGCCCCAGCATTTT. Full variable domain (remainder filled in from reference TRBV30 and TRBJ1-5): SQTIHQWPATLVQPVGSPLSLECTVEGTSNPNLYWYRQAAGRGLQLLFYSVGIGQISSEVPQNLSASRPQDRQFILSSKKLLLSDSGFYLCAWSDRRVDQPQHFGDGTRLSIL.

This clonotype was detected only a few times. The CDR3 sequence is CASSSRTSRETQYF. The CDR3 nucleotides read TGTGCCAGCAGCTCCCGGACCTCTAGAGAGACCCAGTACTTC. This chain joins TRBV7-2 and TRBJ2-7; D remains unclear. Judging by the DNA end, TRBJ2-5 fits better; the J call may be wrong. This CDR3 comprises 14 residues. Germline-derived CDR1 and CDR2 are SGHTA and FQGNSA.

This chain links TRBV10-3 with TRBJ2-2; 14 positions agree with TRBD2. The CDR3 has 19 residues. The germline V gene encodes CDR1 ENHRY and CDR2 SYGVKD. J gave up 0 bases and V 1 base, and 4 bases lay outside the gene matches. The CDR3: CAISEWTSGGRSNTGELFF. The CDR3 DNA reads as TGTGCCATCAGTGAGTGGACTAGCGGGGGGAGGTCGAACACCGGGGAGCTGTTTTTT.

V and J are TRBV7-3 and TRBJ2-2; unclear D gene. CDR1 SGHTA and CDR2 FQGTGA come from the germline V gene. V gave up 5 bases and J gave up 1 base, with 11 bases separating them. The CDR3 totals 15 residues. CDR3 DNA: TGTGCCAGCAGCACCCACGTCCAGAACACCGGGGAGCTGTTTTTT. Encoded protein: CASSTHVQNTGELFF.

V is TRBV7-2 and J is TRBJ2-5; 12 bases align to TRBD2. Germline CDR1 SGHTA, CDR2 FQGNSA. The CDR3 length is 15 residues. V gave up 5 bases and J gave up 11 bases; unmatched junction bases: 12. CDR3 sequence: CASSPRTSGTNEQYF. CDR3 nucleotides: TGTGCCAGCAGCCCCAGGACTAGCGGGACCAATGAGCAGTACTTC.

This clonotype was counted only a few times. CDR3 DNA sequence: TGTGCCAGCAGTTTAGTTCGACGAGACTCCTACAATGAGCAGTTCTTC. Protein sequence: CASSLVRRDSYNEQFF. This chain uses TRBV12-3 or TRBV12-4 with TRBJ2-1; D ambiguous. V dropped 1 base and J dropped 0 bases, with 10 bases sitting between them. The CDR3 spans 16 residues.

This clonotype turned up a few times. The rearrangement links TRBV7-9 to TRBJ1-4; 7 nucleotides align to TRBD1. Germline V lookup: CDR1 SEHNR, CDR2 FQNEAQ (reference sequence). The CDR3 consists of 15 residues. The J segment lost 7 bases and the V segment lost 5 bases, leaving 10 bases of the junction unmatched. The CDR3 DNA is TGTGCCAGCAGCCCAAGAGGGGGCGCTTCTGAAAAACTGTTTTTT. This sequence encodes CASSPRGGASEKLFF.

The chain links TRBV7-2 to TRBJ1-2; tentative D call: TRBD1 (5 bases). There are 15 residues in the CDR3. Looked up from germline, CDR1 is SGHTA and CDR2 is FQGNSA. V was shortened by 1 base and J by 4 bases, with 13 bases between the two germline ends. The chain's CDR3 is CASSLDQGRIYGYTF. In DNA form, the CDR3 reads TGTGCCAGCAGCTTAGACCAGGGCCGGATCTATGGCTACACCTTC.

This clonotype has a handful of counts. This chain connects TRBV20-1 to TRBJ1-6; 9 bases are a match to TRBD1. Losses at the gene ends were 6 bases for V and 8 bases for J; bases not matched to a gene: 11. The CDR3 has 15 amino acids. CDR1 is DFQATT and CDR2 is SNEGSKA in the germline V gene (reference sequence). The DNA for the CDR3 is TGCAGTGCCTCCATTGGGGGACAGGGTGATTCACCCCTCCACTTT. It encodes CSASIGGQGDSPLHF.

This chain connects TRBV5-1 to TRBJ2-1; the match to TRBD2 covers 9 bases. J gave up 5 bases and V 4 bases, and 7 bases lay outside the gene matches. Germline CDR1 reads SGHRS; CDR2 reads YFSETQ. The length of the CDR3 is 15 residues. The CDR3 loop is CASSPIAGDHNEQFF. The CDR3 nucleotides are TGCGCCAGCAGCCCCATAGCGGGAGACCACAATGAGCAGTTCTTC.

The CDR3 coding sequence is TGTGCCATCAGGGGGACCACCACACCCAAAGAGACCCAGTACTTC. It encodes CAIRGTTTPKETQYF. This chain uses TRBV10-3 with TRBJ2-5; D is perhaps TRBD1 or TRBD2 (5 bases each). Trimming took 6 bases from V and 3 from J, leaving 17 bases between them. The length of the CDR3 is 15 residues. Germline V lookup: CDR1 ENHRY, CDR2 SYGVKD.

This chain joins TRBV12-3 or TRBV12-4 and TRBJ2-3, with 7 nucleotides matching TRBD1. The CDR3 extends over 16 amino acids. After removal of 4 bases from V and 4 bases from J, the junction contained 11 bases not matched to a gene. The CDR3 region is CASSSYVGTAPDTQYF. CDR3 bases: TGTGCCAGCAGTTCCTACGTCGGGACAGCCCCAGATACGCAGTATTTT.

In regard to this clonotype: Since a much larger clone is just one base distant, this may be a read error. The chain carries TRBV3-1 and TRBJ2-5, with D unclear. The CDR3 runs 11 residues. Per germline, CDR1 LGHDT and CDR2 YNNKEL (reference sequence). The V and J ends lost 6 bases and 2 bases respectively, with 4 bases between them. The CDR3 region has the DNA TGTGCCAGCAGGCAACAAGAGACCCAGTACTTC. This sequence encodes CASRQQETQYF.

The rearrangement links TRBV6-5 to TRBJ2-1; D uncertain. The V gene lost 7 bases and the J gene lost 2 bases, with 15 bases spanning the gap. Per germline, CDR1 MNHEY and CDR2 SVGAGI. The CDR3 spans 15 residues. Written as DNA, the CDR3 is TGTGCCAGCACCGGAAATACGCGGACCTACAATGAGCAGTTCTTC. It is translated as CASTGNTRTYNEQFF.

The chain uses TRBV2 and TRBJ2-3, with 12 positions matching TRBD2. Germline CDR1 reads SNHLY; CDR2 reads FYNNEI. The CDR3 contains 16 residues. V was clipped by 4 bases and J by 2 bases; unmatched bases: 4. CDR3 DNA: TGTGCCAGCAGTGGGACTAGCGGGACTTTCACAGATACGCAGTATTTT. This encodes CASSGTSGTFTDTQYF.